This is a list of T cell receptor beta chains from one sample in a study of cytomegalovirus exposure and HLA in healthy donors. Only in-frame clones appear in the TCRdb table, and some are missing; sequencing was by immunoSEQ multiplex PCR. Seen here are some 200,000 clones, roughly 87% observed once, and the top ten hold 0.2% to 0.3%. The sequenced material came from PBMCs. These receptors all come from a girl under three years old in good health and CMV-seronegative. The conserved cysteine and the conserved F or W are not part of the CDR3 here. A D gene is named only where the DNA matches it firmly.

j_call d_call v_call cdr3_length cdr3_aa
TRBJ1-2 - TRBV11-2 12 ASSHGLSTYGYT
TRBJ2-1 - TRBV5-1 11 ASSSGQYNEQF
TRBJ1-1 - TRBV19 11 ASSIGQPLEAF
TRBJ1-2 - TRBV23-1 8 ASSREGYT
TRBJ1-5 - TRBV10-3 14 AISEGARYSNQPQH
TRBJ2-7 TRBD1 TRBV27 11 ASRTDRVDEQY
TRBJ2-5 TRBD1 TRBV6-5 12 ASSYGTGEETQY
TRBJ2-3 - TRBV30 11 AWSVHRADTQY
TRBJ1-6 - TRBV18 11 ASSPPDYSPLH
TRBJ1-1 - TRBV11-1 11 ASSLDQNTEAF